These 2 T cell receptor beta chains share one sample of origin, sequenced in a study of vaccination effects on CD4 cells after COVID-19. Libraries were prepared by immunoSEQ multiplex PCR; TCRdb keeps only in-frame clonotypes and omits some of them. The table lists roughly 55,000 clones, roughly 78% of them singletons. No antigen has been identified for these receptors. Before any sequencing was done, the ViraFEST assay used viral peptide pools to expand antigen-specific CD4+ T cells. Investigators separated out CD4+ T cells once around 9 days of culture had passed. Participants were vaccinated with two doses of either the BNT162b2 or mRNA-1273 vaccine. The material was CD4+ T cells from PBMCs cultured with HCoV-OC43 spike peptides, obtained after COVID-19 vaccination. This sample's subset: HCoV-OC43 spike overlapping peptide pool stimulation. These receptors all come from a human donor who received a COVID-19 vaccine.

The CDR3 DNA sequence: TGTGCCAGCAGCGGATGGACAGATGCCTACCAAGAGACCCAGTACTTC. Its protein is CASSGWTDAYQETQYF. This chain joins TRBV9 and TRBJ2-5; tentative D call: TRBD1 (6 bases). With 3 bases removed from V and 0 bases from J, the gap between germline ends came to 15 bases. In germline, CDR1 is SGDLS, CDR2 YYNGEE. The CDR3 is 16 amino acids.

The V gene is TRBV5-5, the J gene TRBJ2-3; perhaps TRBD2 as D (6 bases). The CDR3 sequence is 15 residues long. The V gene lost 2 bases and the J gene lost 4 bases, with 14 bases spanning the gap. Germline V gene sequence: CDR1 SGHKS, CDR2 YYEKEE (reference sequence). CDR3 loop: CASSFVVRDSDTQYF. The CDR3 bases are TGTGCCAGCAGCTTCGTGGTCAGGGACTCAGATACGCAGTATTTT.